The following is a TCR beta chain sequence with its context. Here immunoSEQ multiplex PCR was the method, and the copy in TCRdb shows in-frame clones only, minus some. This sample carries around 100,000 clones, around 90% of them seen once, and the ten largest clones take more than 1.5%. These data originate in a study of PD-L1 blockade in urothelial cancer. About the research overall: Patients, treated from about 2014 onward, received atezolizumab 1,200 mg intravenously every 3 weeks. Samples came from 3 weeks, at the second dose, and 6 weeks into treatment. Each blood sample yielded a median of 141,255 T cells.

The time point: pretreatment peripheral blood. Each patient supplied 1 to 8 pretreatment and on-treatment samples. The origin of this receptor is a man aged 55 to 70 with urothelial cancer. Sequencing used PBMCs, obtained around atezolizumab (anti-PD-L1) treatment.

CDR3 nucleotide sequence: TGTGCCAGCAGATACGGACAGGGCTACTCTGGGGCCAACGTCCTGACTTTC. This translates into CASRYGQGYSGANVLTF. The rearrangement uses TRBV5-6 and TRBJ2-6; 8 nucleotides align to TRBD1. The CDR3 totals 17 residues. V lost 5 bases and J lost 0; bases outside the gene matches: 7. Germline loops: CDR1 SGHDT, CDR2 YYEEEE.